This T cell receptor beta chain was identified in a study of OX40 agonist ivuxolimab in advanced cancers. Overall study: Each dose-escalation patient presented with hepatocellular carcinoma, melanoma, renal cell or head and neck cancer.

Only in-frame clones appear in the TCRdb table, and some are missing; sequencing was by immunoSEQ multiplex PCR. The sample includes around 15,000 clones, roughly 81% of them seen just once. Germline assignment: CDR1 SNHLY and CDR2 FYNNEI. This CDR3 is 12 amino acids long. V was clipped by 7 bases and J by 2 bases, with 9 bases between them. Patients were ruled out by autoimmune disease history or systemic immunosuppression. The sample consisted of CD4+ or CD8+ T cells sorted from blood, taken in a trial of the OX40 agonist ivuxolimab. The J gene is TRBJ2-7, the V gene TRBV2, with D perhaps assigned TRBD1 or TRBD2 (5 bases each). This clonotype was sampled from an adult with an advanced solid tumor such as melanoma, head and neck, liver or kidney cancer. The CDR3 DNA sequence: TGTGCCAGCATGCAGGGACCCTACGAGCAGTACTTC. Encoded protein: CASMQGPYEQYF.